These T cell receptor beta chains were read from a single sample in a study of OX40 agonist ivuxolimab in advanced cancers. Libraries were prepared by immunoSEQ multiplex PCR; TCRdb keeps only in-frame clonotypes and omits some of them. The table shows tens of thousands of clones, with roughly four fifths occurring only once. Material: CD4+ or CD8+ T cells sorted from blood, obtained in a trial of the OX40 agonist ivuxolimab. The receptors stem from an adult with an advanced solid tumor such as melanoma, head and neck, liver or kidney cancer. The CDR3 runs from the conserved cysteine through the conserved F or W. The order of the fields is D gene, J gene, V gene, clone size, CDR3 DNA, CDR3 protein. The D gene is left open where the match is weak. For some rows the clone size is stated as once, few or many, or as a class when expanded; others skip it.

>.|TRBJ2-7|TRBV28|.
TGTGCCAGCAGAACTCCCGGTACAGGCGATTACGAGCAGTACTTC
CASRTPGTGDYEQYF
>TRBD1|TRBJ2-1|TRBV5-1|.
TGCGCCAGCAGCTTGGCGAACTGGGGACAGGGGGCAGGCAATGAGCAGTTCTTC
CASSLANWGQGAGNEQFF
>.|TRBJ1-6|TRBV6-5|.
TGTGCCAGCAGTTACAAAGGACCGACACTGAGTTCACCCCTCCACTTT
CASSYKGPTLSSPLHF
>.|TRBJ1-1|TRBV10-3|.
TGTGCCATCAGCCCCACAATGAACACTGAAGCTTTCTTT
CAISPTMNTEAFF
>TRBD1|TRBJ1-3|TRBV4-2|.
TGTGCCAGCAGCTCAGTCCAGGGGGCGGGGGTTGGAAACACCATATATTTT
CASSSVQGAGVGNTIYF
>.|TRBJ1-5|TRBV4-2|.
TGTGCCAGCAGCCAAGATGGTGCGGTCGGGGAGCCCCAGCATTTT
CASSQDGAVGEPQHF
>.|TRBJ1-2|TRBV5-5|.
TGTGCCAGCAGCTTGGAGTCTCGGTTCTTTAACTATGGCTACACCTTC
CASSLESRFFNYGYTF
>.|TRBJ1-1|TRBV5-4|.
TGTGCCAGCAACTCCCCGGGCGTCGGCGAAGCTTTCTTT
CASNSPGVGEAFF
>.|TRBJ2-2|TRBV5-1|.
TGCGCCAGCAGCTTGGGGGGGGCGCAGAACACCGGGGAGCTGTTTTTT
CASSLGGAQNTGELFF
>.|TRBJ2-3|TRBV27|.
TGTGCCAGCAGTCTGACTAGAGACACAGATACGCAGTATTTT
CASSLTRDTDTQYF
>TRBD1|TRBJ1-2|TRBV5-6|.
TGTGCCAGCAGCTTGGGACAGGGAGCTAACTATGGCTACACCTTC
CASSLGQGANYGYTF
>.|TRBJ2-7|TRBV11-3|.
TGTGCCAGCAGCTTAGATCCGGTCTACGAGCAGTACTTC
CASSLDPVYEQYF
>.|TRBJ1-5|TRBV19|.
TGTGCCAGTAGTATAGGTGGAAGTGGGAGCAATCAGCCCCAGCATTTT
CASSIGGSGSNQPQHF
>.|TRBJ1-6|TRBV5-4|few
TGTGCCAGCAGTCGGGATCAGGGAACGGATTCACCCCTCCACTTT
CASSRDQGTDSPLHF
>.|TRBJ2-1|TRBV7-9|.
TGTGCCAGCAGCTTAGGAGGGGTAGCGACCAATGAGCAGTTCTTC
CASSLGGVATNEQFF
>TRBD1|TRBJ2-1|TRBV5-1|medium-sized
TGCGCCAGCAGCTTGCGACAGGGGGCCTACAATGAGCAGTTCTTC
CASSLRQGAYNEQFF
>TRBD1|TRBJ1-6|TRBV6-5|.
TGTGCCAGCAGGCAAGCGGACAGGGGTAATTCACCCCTCCACTTT
CASRQADRGNSPLHF
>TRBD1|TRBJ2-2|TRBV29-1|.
TGCAGCGTTGTCACAGGGGCCACCGGGGAGCTGTTTTTT
CSVVTGATGELFF
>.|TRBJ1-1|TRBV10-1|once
TGCGCCAGCAGTGAGACCAGGAACACTGAAGCTTTCTTT
CASSETRNTEAFF
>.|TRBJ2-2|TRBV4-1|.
TGCGCCAGCAGCCAATTTCCACCAATAGAACACCGGGAGCTGTTTTTT
CASSQFPPIEHRELFF
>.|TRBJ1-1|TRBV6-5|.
TGTGCCAGCAGTCGGAGAGGCAGCAGCGGCACTGAAGCTTTCTTT
CASSRRGSSGTEAFF
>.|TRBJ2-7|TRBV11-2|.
TGTGCCAGCAGCTCCTCGAGGACCGGCAGTTCTTACGAGCAGTACTTC
CASSSSRTGSSYEQYF
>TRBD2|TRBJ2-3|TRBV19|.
TGTGCCAGTAGTGAGGGCGGGGGGGGCCTCACAGATACGCAGTATTTT
CASSEGGGGLTDTQYF
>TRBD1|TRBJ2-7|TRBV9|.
TGTGCCAGCAGCGTTAGGGACAGGGGAGCCGAGCAGTACTTC
CASSVRDRGAEQYF
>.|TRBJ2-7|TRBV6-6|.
TGTGCCAGCAGTTTGGAAACCTACGAGCAGTACTTC
CASSLETYEQYF
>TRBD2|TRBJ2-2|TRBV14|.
TGTGCCAGCAGCCAATTTCCCCCGAGCGGGGCGCTACCCGGGGAGCTGTTTTTT
CASSQFPPSGALPGELFF
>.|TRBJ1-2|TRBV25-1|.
TGTGCCAGCAGTGGGAAACACCGCTACACCTTC
CASSGKHRYTF